The rows below give T cell receptor beta chains drawn from one sample of a study of cytomegalovirus exposure and HLA in healthy donors. The repertoire was sequenced with immunoSEQ multiplex PCR; TCRdb's copy has only in-frame clones and lacks some. The sample shows 300,000 to 400,000 clones, roughly 86% of them seen only once. Material: PBMCs. These receptors all stem from a man aged 25-45 years in good health and CMV-seronegative. CDR3s include the opening cysteine and the closing phenylalanine or tryptophan. D genes are given only for firm matches. Some rows have no size entry. The others give once, few or many, or a class for an expanded clone.

NA | once | 13 | TRBJ1-2 | TRBV5-5 | TGTGCCAGCAGCTTGACAGGAGCCTATGGCTACACCTTC | CASSLTGAYGYTF
NA | NA | 15 | TRBJ1-5 | TRBV6-1 | TGTGCCAGCAGTGAAGCGTGGGCTAGCAATCAGCCCCAGCATTTT | CASSEAWASNQPQHF
TRBD2 | NA | 13 | TRBJ2-7 | TRBV7-8 | TGTGCCAGCAGGGCTAGCGGCACCTACGAGCAGTACTTC | CASRASGTYEQYF
TRBD2 | NA | 15 | TRBJ2-3 | TRBV27 | TGTGCCAGCAGGAGGACTAGCGGGGGCACAGATACGCAGTATTTT | CASRRTSGGTDTQYF
NA | once | 14 | TRBJ2-3 | TRBV25-1 | TGTGCCAGCAGTGAATCCCAGAGCACAGATACGCAGTATTTT | CASSESQSTDTQYF
NA | NA | 15 | TRBJ2-6 | TRBV5-4 | TGTGCCAGCAGCTTGTGGGAGGCTGGGGCCAACGTCCTGACTTTC | CASSLWEAGANVLTF
TRBD1 | NA | 14 | TRBJ1-1 | TRBV11-2 | TGTGCCAGCAATCCCGGGACAGGGGGTTTGTGGGCTTTCTTT | CASNPGTGGLWAFF
TRBD1 | NA | 14 | TRBJ1-1 | TRBV7-9 | TGTGCCAGCAGTCAAGACAGGGGAGTCACTGAAGCTTTCTTT | CASSQDRGVTEAFF
NA | NA | 13 | TRBJ1-2 | TRBV7-6 | TGTGCCAGCAGCTACCCGGGAGGCTATGGCTACACCTTC | CASSYPGGYGYTF
NA | once | 14 | TRBJ1-2 | TRBV6-1 | TGTGCCAGCAGTGAGAGCAGGTTGAGTCAGGGCTACACCTTC | CASSESRLSQGYTF
NA | NA | 13 | TRBJ2-7 | TRBV4-3 | TGCGCCAGCAGCCGACAAACAGGTTACGAGCAGTACTTC | CASSRQTGYEQYF
TRBD1 | NA | 17 | TRBJ2-7 | TRBV4-3 | TGCGCCAGCAGCCAAGGAGCGGGGACAGGGTCCTCGTACGAGCAGTACTTC | CASSQGAGTGSSYEQYF
NA | NA | 16 | TRBJ2-1 | TRBV2 | TGTGCCAGCAGTGAAGCTGGTCGGGTAAACGGGAATGAGCAGTTCTTC | CASSEAGRVNGNEQFF
NA | NA | 15 | TRBJ2-2 | TRBV11-2 | TGTGCCAGCAGCCTCTTGGCCACGAACACCGGGGAGCTGTTTTTT | CASSLLATNTGELFF
NA | few | 14 | TRBJ1-6 | TRBV13 | TGTGCCAGCAGCTCCCGTGGGCATCTGTCACCCCTCCACTTT | CASSSRGHLSPLHF
NA | NA | 17 | TRBJ2-7 | TRBV5-6 | TGTGCCAGCAGCCTACCCGGGGGTTCAGGGAGCCCCCACGAGCAGTACTTC | CASSLPGGSGSPHEQYF
NA | NA | 12 | TRBJ2-1 | TRBV2 | TGTGCCAGCTCGGTGGGGGGCAATGAGCAGTTCTTC | CASSVGGNEQFF
NA | once | 17 | TRBJ1-4 | TRBV9 | TGTGCCAGCAGCGCCCCTCCTTGGGCAGACCCTAATGAAAAACTGTTTTTT | CASSAPPWADPNEKLFF
TRBD2 | NA | 16 | TRBJ2-7 | TRBV7-8 | TGTGCCAGCAGCTTAGCAACCGGGGGGACCTCTTACGAGCAGTACTTC | CASSLATGGTSYEQYF
NA | NA | 15 | TRBJ1-1 | TRBV5-1 | TGCGCCAGCAGCTTGGATGCAGGGATGAACACTGAAGCTTTCTTT | CASSLDAGMNTEAFF
TRBD2 | once | 17 | TRBJ2-7 | TRBV4-3 | TGCGCCAGCAGCCAAGATAGAACTAGCGGTCCCGCCTACGAGCAGTACTTC | CASSQDRTSGPAYEQYF
TRBD2 | once | 15 | TRBJ2-5 | TRBV29-1 | TGCAGCCTACATCTCCTAGCGGGGTACCAAGAGACCCAGTACTTC | CSLHLLAGYQETQYF
TRBD1 | NA | 16 | TRBJ2-2 | TRBV19 | TGTGCCAGTAGTATCGGGACAGGGGGCTCTACCGGGGAGCTGTTTTTT | CASSIGTGGSTGELFF
NA | NA | 15 | TRBJ1-1 | TRBV5-1 | TGCGCCAGCAGTTATAATACAGGGCCGAACACTGAAGCTTTCTTT | CASSYNTGPNTEAFF
NA | NA | 13 | TRBJ1-2 | TRBV7-9 | TGTGCCAGCAGCTTAGTCGAAGCCGGGGGCTACACCTTC | CASSLVEAGGYTF
NA | NA | 13 | TRBJ1-1 | TRBV27 | TGTGCCAGCAGTTACAGTTCGACCACTGAAGCTTTCTTT | CASSYSSTTEAFF
TRBD1 | once | 14 | TRBJ2-1 | TRBV19 | TGTGCCAGTAGTATAAGTGGGACAGGGGGACTTCAGTTCTTC | CASSISGTGGLQFF
TRBD2 | NA | 14 | TRBJ2-1 | TRBV10-2 | TGCGCCAGCAGGTCCGGGGGGATGTACAATGAGCAGTTCTTC | CASRSGGMYNEQFF
TRBD1 | once | 14 | TRBJ2-5 | TRBV11-2 | TGTGCCAGCAGCTGGGACAGGGGGTGGGAGACCCAGTACTTC | CASSWDRGWETQYF
TRBD1 | NA | 17 | TRBJ1-6 | TRBV18 | TGTGCCAGCTCACCGGCAGGGGGCACATCCTATAATTCACCCCTCCACTTT | CASSPAGGTSYNSPLHF
NA | NA | 14 | TRBJ2-7 | TRBV30 | TGTGCCTGGAGCCCCTTGACTGGCCCCTACGAGCAGTACTTC | CAWSPLTGPYEQYF
TRBD1 | NA | 13 | TRBJ1-2 | TRBV10-2 | TGCGCCAGCACTCCACAGGGGGAACGCGGCTACACCTTC | CASTPQGERGYTF
NA | NA | 15 | TRBJ2-3 | TRBV9 | TGTGCCAGCAGCGTAGGGGGCCTTAGCACAGATACGCAGTATTTT | CASSVGGLSTDTQYF
NA | NA | 16 | TRBJ1-3 | TRBV6-5 | TGTGCCAGCAGTTACTCTAGGGAGCGAGGGGGAAACACCATATATTTT | CASSYSRERGGNTIYF
NA | NA | 15 | TRBJ2-5 | TRBV6-5 | TGTGCCAGCAACCTGGGTGGGGGGGCCGGAGAGACCCAGTACTTC | CASNLGGGAGETQYF
TRBD1 | NA | 15 | TRBJ2-5 | TRBV5-1 | TGCGCCAGCAGCTTGTATTTCGGGACAGAAGAGACCCAGTACTTC | CASSLYFGTEETQYF
TRBD1 | NA | 15 | TRBJ2-1 | TRBV11-3 | TGTGCCAGCAGCTTAGGGGGACAGGGGGTAAATGAGCAGTTCTTC | CASSLGGQGVNEQFF
TRBD1 | NA | 14 | TRBJ1-1 | TRBV5-6 | TGTGCCAGCAGTTTTAAGACAGGGATCACTGAAGCTTTCTTT | CASSFKTGITEAFF
TRBD1 | NA | 15 | TRBJ1-1 | TRBV7-8 | TGTGCCAGCAGCTTTCCGGGACAGGGAGTCCGGGAAGCTTTCTTT | CASSFPGQGVREAFF
NA | NA | 12 | TRBJ1-1 | TRBV6-6 | TGTGCCAGCAGTCAGGGGAACACTGAAGCTTTCTTT | CASSQGNTEAFF
TRBD1 | NA | 17 | TRBJ1-2 | TRBV7-2 | TGTGCCAGCTTGGACCGGGACAGGGGGGAGTTCTTCTATGGCTACACCTTC | CASLDRDRGEFFYGYTF
TRBD2 | NA | 18 | TRBJ2-7 | TRBV5-4 | TGTGCCAGCAGCTCTTCACTAGCGGGGGGGACTAGCTCCTACGAGCAGTACTTC | CASSSSLAGGTSSYEQYF
NA | NA | 12 | TRBJ1-1 | TRBV19 | TGTGCCAGTAGTATAGGCGGGGGTGAAGCTTTCTTT | CASSIGGGEAFF
TRBD1 | NA | 15 | TRBJ1-1 | TRBV6-5 | TGTGCCAGCAGTTACTCCCGACAGGGTTACACTGAAGCTTTCTTT | CASSYSRQGYTEAFF
TRBD2 | few | 18 | TRBJ2-3 | TRBV19 | TGTGCCAGTAGTCCGGACCGACTAGCGGGGGGGCGCACAGATACGCAGTATTTT | CASSPDRLAGGRTDTQYF
TRBD1 | NA | 14 | TRBJ1-2 | TRBV5-1 | TGCGCCAGTTCAGGGGGAACAGCTACCTATGGCTACACCTTC | CASSGGTATYGYTF
NA | NA | 14 | TRBJ1-1 | TRBV27 | TGTGCCAGCAGTCCAGGGGTGCGGAATACTGAAGCTTTCTTT | CASSPGVRNTEAFF
NA | NA | 13 | TRBJ1-1 | TRBV5-4 | TGTGCCAGCAGATTGAGCGGGGTCACTGAAGCTTTCTTT | CASRLSGVTEAFF
NA | NA | 14 | TRBJ2-5 | TRBV7-9 | TGTGCCAGCAGCTTAGCAGCGAGCCAAGAGACCCAGTACTTC | CASSLAASQETQYF